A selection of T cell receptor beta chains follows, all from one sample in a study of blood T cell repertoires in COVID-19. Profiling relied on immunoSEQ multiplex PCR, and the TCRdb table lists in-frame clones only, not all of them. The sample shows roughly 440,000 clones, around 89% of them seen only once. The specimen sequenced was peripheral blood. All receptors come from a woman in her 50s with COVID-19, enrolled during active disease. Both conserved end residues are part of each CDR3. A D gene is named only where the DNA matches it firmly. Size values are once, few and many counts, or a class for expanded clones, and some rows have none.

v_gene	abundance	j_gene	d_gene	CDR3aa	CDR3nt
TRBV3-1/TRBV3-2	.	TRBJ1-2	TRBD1	CASSQAPGQGNYGYTF	TGTGCCAGCAGCCAAGCCCCTGGACAGGGGAACTATGGCTACACCTTC
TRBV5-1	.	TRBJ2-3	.	CASSLEGTRTDTQYF	TGCGCCAGCAGCTTGGAGGGGACACGCACAGATACGCAGTATTTT
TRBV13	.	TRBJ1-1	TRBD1	CASSSGTGGRTEAFF	TGTGCCAGCAGCTCCGGGACAGGGGGCCGGACTGAAGCTTTCTTT
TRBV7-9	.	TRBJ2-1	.	CASSLVAGYEQFF	TGTGCCAGCAGCTTAGTGGCAGGGTATGAGCAGTTCTTC
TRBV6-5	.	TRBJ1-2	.	CASSYNHRSGYTF	TGTGCCAGCAGTTATAATCACAGGAGTGGCTACACCTTC
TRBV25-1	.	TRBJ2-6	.	CASSPLDGANVLTF	TGTGCCAGCAGCCCCTTAGATGGGGCCAACGTCCTGACTTTC
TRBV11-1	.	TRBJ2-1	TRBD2	CASSLPASGGAKEQFF	TGTGCCAGCAGCTTACCGGCTAGCGGGGGGGCCAAGGAGCAGTTCTTC
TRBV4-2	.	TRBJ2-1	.	CASSQVPPSNEQFF	TGTGCCAGCAGCCAGGTACCACCTAGCAATGAGCAGTTCTTC
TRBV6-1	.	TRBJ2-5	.	CASSENQGVGETQYF	TGTGCCAGCAGTGAGAATCAAGGGGTCGGGGAGACCCAGTACTTC
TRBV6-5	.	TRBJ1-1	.	CASSALTGGNTEAFF	TGTGCCAGCAGCGCCCTGACCGGCGGGAACACTGAAGCTTTCTTT
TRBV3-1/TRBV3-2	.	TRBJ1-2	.	CASSPSGGEDYGYTF	TGTGCCAGCAGCCCATCCGGGGGAGAGGACTATGGCTACACCTTC
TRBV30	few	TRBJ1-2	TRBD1	CAGKGTGEYGYTF	TGTGCTGGGAAAGGGACAGGGGAGTATGGCTACACCTTC
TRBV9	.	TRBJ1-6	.	CASSVGAGQLNSPLHF	TGTGCCAGCAGCGTAGGGGCTGGACAATTAAATTCACCCCTCCACTTT
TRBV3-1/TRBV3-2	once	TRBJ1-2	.	CASSPGSGSTYGYTF	TGTGCCAGCAGCCCAGGGTCAGGCAGCACTTATGGCTACACCTTC
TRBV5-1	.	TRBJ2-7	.	CASSSREGEQYF	TGCGCCAGCAGCTCTCGGGAAGGCGAGCAGTACTTC
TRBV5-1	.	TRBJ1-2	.	CASSFSPGDYGYTF	TGCGCCAGCAGCTTTTCTCCAGGGGACTATGGCTACACCTTC
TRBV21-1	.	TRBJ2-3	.	CASSKGIWGPYTDTQYF	TGTGCCAGCAGCAAAGGCATTTGGGGGCCCTACACAGATACGCAGTATTTT
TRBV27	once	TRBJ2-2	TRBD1	CASSLGTGAFGELFF	TGTGCCAGCAGCCTCGGGACAGGAGCCTTCGGGGAGCTGTTTTTT
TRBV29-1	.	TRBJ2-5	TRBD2	CSVENSARGGTQYF	TGCAGCGTTGAGAACAGTGCCCGGGGGGGGACCCAGTACTTC
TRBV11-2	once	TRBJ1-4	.	CASSLDPGLPPNEKLFF	TGTGCCAGCAGCTTAGACCCAGGGTTGCCCCCTAATGAAAAACTGTTTTTT
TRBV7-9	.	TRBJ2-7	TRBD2	CASSHAAGGLSYEQYF	TGTGCCAGCAGCCACGCGGCGGGGGGCCTCTCCTACGAGCAGTACTTC
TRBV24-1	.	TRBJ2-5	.	CATSDLSTAGQETQYF	TGTGCCACCAGTGACTTATCGACCGCGGGGCAAGAGACCCAGTACTTC
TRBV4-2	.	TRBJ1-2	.	CASSPDTANYGYTF	TGTGCCAGCAGCCCGGACACCGCTAACTATGGCTACACCTTC
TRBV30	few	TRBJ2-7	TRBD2	CAWRRGPAGDEQYF	TGTGCCTGGAGGAGGGGCCCAGCGGGGGACGAGCAGTACTTC
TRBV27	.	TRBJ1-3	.	CASSYASGNTIYF	TGTGCCAGCAGTTATGCGTCTGGAAACACCATATATTTT
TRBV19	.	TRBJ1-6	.	CASSPAEGGGSPLHF	TGTGCCAGTAGCCCGGCGGAGGGTGGCGGTTCACCCCTCCACTTT
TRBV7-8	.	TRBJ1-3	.	CASSPFGDTIYF	TGTGCCAGCAGCCCGTTCGGAGACACCATATATTTT
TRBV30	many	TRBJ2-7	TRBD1	CAWSVQGADEQYF	TGTGCCTGGAGTGTACAGGGGGCTGACGAGCAGTACTTC
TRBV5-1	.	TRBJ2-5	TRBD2	CASSLEVPLAGGPSQYF	TGCGCCAGCAGCTTGGAGGTCCCACTAGCGGGGGGCCCTTCCCAGTACTTC
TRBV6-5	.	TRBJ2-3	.	CATQARDWTDTQYF	TGTGCCACCCAGGCCCGGGATTGGACAGATACGCAGTATTTT
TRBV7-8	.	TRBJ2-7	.	CASSLAYRDEQYF	TGTGCCAGCAGCCTCGCATACAGGGACGAGCAGTACTTC
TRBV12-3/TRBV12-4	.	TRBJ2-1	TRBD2	CASRILADNEQFF	TGTGCCAGCAGAATACTAGCGGACAATGAGCAGTTCTTC
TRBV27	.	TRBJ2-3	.	CASSPGIDTQYF	TGTGCCAGCAGTCCAGGGATAGATACGCAGTATTTT
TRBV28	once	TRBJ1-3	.	CASSPGGAISGNTIYF	TGTGCCAGCAGTCCCGGGGGGGCTATCTCTGGAAACACCATATATTTT
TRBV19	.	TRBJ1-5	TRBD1	CASSAMTGSDQPQHF	TGTGCCAGTAGTGCCATGACAGGGTCGGATCAGCCCCAGCATTTT
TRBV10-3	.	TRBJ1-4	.	CAISESPGHATNEKLFF	TGTGCCATCAGTGAGTCTCCAGGTCATGCAACTAATGAAAAACTGTTTTTT
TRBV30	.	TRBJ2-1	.	CAWSQSQGKQFF	TGTGCCTGGAGTCAATCACAGGGAAAGCAGTTCTTC
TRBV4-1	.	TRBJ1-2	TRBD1	CASSQPGQGDYGYTF	TGCGCCAGCAGCCAACCGGGACAGGGGGACTATGGCTACACCTTC
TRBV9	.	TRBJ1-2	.	CASSAREGRNYGYTF	TGTGCCAGCAGCGCCAGGGAGGGAAGGAACTATGGCTACACCTTC
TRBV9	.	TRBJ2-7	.	CASSVASGTLSYEQYF	TGTGCCAGCAGCGTCGCCTCCGGGACACTCTCCTACGAGCAGTACTTC
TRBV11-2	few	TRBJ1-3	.	CASSSLLRGGDTIYF	TGTGCCAGCAGCTCGTTACTCCGGGGGGGGGACACCATATATTTT
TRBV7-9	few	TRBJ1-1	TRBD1	CASSLPKGQSMNTEAFF	TGTGCCAGCAGCTTACCCAAGGGACAGAGCATGAACACTGAAGCTTTCTTT
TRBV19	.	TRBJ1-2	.	CASTEGRGSPYGYTF	TGTGCCAGTACCGAAGGCAGGGGATCCCCCTATGGCTACACCTTC
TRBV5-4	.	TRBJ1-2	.	CASSFIQEPYGYTF	TGTGCCAGCAGCTTCATACAGGAACCCTATGGCTACACCTTC
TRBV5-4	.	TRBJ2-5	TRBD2	CASSPGTSGLLGETQYF	TGTGCCAGCAGCCCCGGGACTAGCGGGCTCCTAGGAGAGACCCAGTACTTC
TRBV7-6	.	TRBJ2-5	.	CASSSSGTQYF	TGTGCCAGCAGCTCTTCGGGGACCCAGTACTTC
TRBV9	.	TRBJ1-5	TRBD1	CASNLDGTGGQPQHF	TGTGCCAGTAACCTGGATGGGACAGGGGGCCAGCCCCAGCATTTT
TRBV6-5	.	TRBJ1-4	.	CASGRESATNEKLFF	TGTGCCTCCGGGAGGGAATCGGCAACTAATGAAAAACTGTTTTTT
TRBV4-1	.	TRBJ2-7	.	CASSQFAGGYEQYF	TGCGCCAGCAGCCAATTCGCCGGGGGTTACGAGCAGTACTTC
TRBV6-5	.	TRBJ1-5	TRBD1	CASSSTGRDSQPQHF	TGTGCCAGCAGTTCGACAGGGAGAGATAGTCAGCCCCAGCATTTT
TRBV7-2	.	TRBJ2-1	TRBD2	CASLDRGGYYNEQFF	TGTGCCAGCCTTGATCGCGGGGGATACTACAATGAGCAGTTCTTC